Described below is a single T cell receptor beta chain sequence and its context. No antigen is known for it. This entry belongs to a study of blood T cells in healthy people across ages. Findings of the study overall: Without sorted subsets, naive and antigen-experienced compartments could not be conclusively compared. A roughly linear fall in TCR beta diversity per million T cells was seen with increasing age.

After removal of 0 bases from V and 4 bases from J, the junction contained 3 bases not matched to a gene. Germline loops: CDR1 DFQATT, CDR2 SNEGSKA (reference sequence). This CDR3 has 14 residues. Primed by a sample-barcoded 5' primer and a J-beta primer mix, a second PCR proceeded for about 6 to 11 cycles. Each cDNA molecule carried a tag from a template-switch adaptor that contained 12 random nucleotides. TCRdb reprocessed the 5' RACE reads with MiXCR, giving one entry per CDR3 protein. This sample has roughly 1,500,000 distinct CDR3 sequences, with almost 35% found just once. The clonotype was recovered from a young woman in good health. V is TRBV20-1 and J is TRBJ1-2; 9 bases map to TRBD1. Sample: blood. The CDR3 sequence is CSARDLTGGYGYTF. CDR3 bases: TGCAGTGCTAGAGATTTGACAGGGGGCTATGGCTACACCTTC.